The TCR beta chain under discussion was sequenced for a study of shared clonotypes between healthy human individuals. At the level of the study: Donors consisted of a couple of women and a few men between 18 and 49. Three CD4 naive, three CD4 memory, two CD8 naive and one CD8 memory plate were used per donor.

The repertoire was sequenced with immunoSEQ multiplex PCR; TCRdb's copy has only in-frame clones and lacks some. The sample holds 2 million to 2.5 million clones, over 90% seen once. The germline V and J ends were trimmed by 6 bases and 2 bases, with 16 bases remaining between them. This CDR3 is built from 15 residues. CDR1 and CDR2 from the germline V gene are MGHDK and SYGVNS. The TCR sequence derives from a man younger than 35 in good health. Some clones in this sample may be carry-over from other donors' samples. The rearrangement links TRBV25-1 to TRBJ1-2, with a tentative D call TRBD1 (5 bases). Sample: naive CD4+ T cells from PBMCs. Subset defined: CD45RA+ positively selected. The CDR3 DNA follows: TGTGCCAGCAGCCCCCCGGGGGGATTGAACTATGGCTACACCTTC. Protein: CASSPPGGLNYGYTF.